Included here is one T cell receptor beta chain sequence, with context. This sample stems from a study of blood T cell repertoires in COVID-19. Produced via immunoSEQ multiplex PCR; TCRdb's table is partial and in-frame only. The data contain roughly 38,000 clones, around four fifths of them seen just once; the ten biggest clones take up approximately 1.6%. The CDR3 runs 18 residues. The V and J ends lost 4 bases and 3 bases, in that order; junction bases with no gene match: 16. CDR1 is SGHNT, CDR2 YYREEE, per germline (reference sequence). This receptor was obtained from a man aged 60-69 years with COVID-19, enrolled during active disease. The rearrangement links TRBV5-4 to TRBJ1-2; 9 nucleotides line up with TRBD1. Input material: peripheral blood. CDR3 coding DNA: TGTGCCAGCAGCACCGGGACCCCGGCAGACAGGGGGTACTATGGCTACACCTTC. Translated, it gives CASSTGTPADRGYYGYTF.